Presented here are 3 T cell receptor beta chains from one specimen sequenced in a study of cytomegalovirus exposure and HLA in healthy donors. Primers included in the PCR were 60 Vbeta and 13 Jbeta primers. Sequencing was performed with immunoSEQ multiplex PCR; in TCRdb, only in-frame clones are kept and a portion is missing. The data show 130,000 or so clones, about 73% seen once. The sequenced material came from PBMCs. Receptors were obtained from a middle-aged woman in good health and CMV-seronegative.

The rearrangement links TRBV19 to TRBJ2-3; TRBD2 agrees at 8 bases. Germline V gene sequence: CDR1 LNHDA, CDR2 SQIVND (reference sequence). The CDR3 runs 15 residues. The ends lost 4 bases at V and 2 bases at J; junction bases unmatched: 5. Here the CDR3 DNA reads TGTGCCAGTAGTAAAAGCGGGAGCGCCACAGATACGCAGTATTTT. The encoded protein is CASSKSGSATDTQYF.

V usage is TRBV6-1 and J usage is TRBJ1-2; TRBD1 matches at 10 bases. This CDR3 is built from 15 residues. V shed 5 bases, J shed 5 bases, and the junction held 8 bases outside the gene matches. CDR1 MNHNS and CDR2 SASEGT come from the germline V gene. For the CDR3, the DNA is TGTGCCAGCAGTTCCGGGACAGGGGTTTGGTATGGCTACACCTTC. This sequence encodes CASSSGTGVWYGYTF.

This clone has a single count. The chain is built from TRBV28 and TRBJ2-1, with D perhaps matching TRBD2 (5 bases). V was trimmed by 6 bases and J by 5 bases, leaving 14 bases between them. Germline-derived CDR1 and CDR2 are MDHEN and SYDVKM. The CDR3 extends over 14 amino acids. The CDR3, as DNA: TGTGCCAGCAGGTTTAATGAGGGTAACAATGAGCAGTTCTTC. Protein: CASRFNEGNNEQFF.